This is a list of T cell receptor beta chains from one sample in a study of T cell repertoires in cytomegalovirus infection. The antigens these receptors bind are not known. TCRdb recomputed calls from the reads with MiXCR, one row per CDR3 protein. In the table there are 750,000 to 900,000 distinct CDR3 sequences, roughly 28% of which are singletons. The input for sequencing was cultured CD8+ T cells from PBMCs, taken from culture after CMV antigen stimulation. The receptors stem from a human donor in good health (CMV status not recorded). Some clones in this sample may be carry-over from other donors' samples. CDR3s include the opening cysteine and the closing phenylalanine or tryptophan. D genes are given only for firm matches.

length	D	V	J	CDR3
13	.	TRBV11-2	TRBJ2-2	CASSLYSAGELFF
17	.	TRBV12-5	TRBJ2-5	CASGWDTPGRYQETQYF
16	TRBD1	TRBV7-8	TRBJ2-5	CASSVLQGAIQETQYF
15	TRBD2	TRBV5-4	TRBJ2-1	CASSFLAGMGNEQFF
13	.	TRBV13	TRBJ1-1	CASRLGGGGQAFF
16	TRBD2	TRBV6-2/TRBV6-3	TRBJ2-3	CASRPRTRGGTDTQYF
16	.	TRBV18	TRBJ1-5	CASSPQGRAGYQPQHF
15	.	TRBV6-5	TRBJ1-2	CASSYSLGGNYGYTF
17	.	TRBV7-6	TRBJ2-3	CASSDPSGTLGLDTQYF
13	.	TRBV6-5	TRBJ1-4	CASSYRPDEKLFF
16	TRBD1	TRBV3-1	TRBJ2-1	CASSQEGQSSYNEQFF
15	TRBD2	TRBV7-8	TRBJ2-2	CASTLRSGVNGELFF
12	.	TRBV13	TRBJ2-7	CASRQTGEGQYF
15	TRBD2	TRBV7-9	TRBJ2-3	CATSAGTSVTDTQYF
15	.	TRBV7-6	TRBJ2-1	CASSRPSSSYNEQFF
12	.	TRBV29-1	TRBJ2-4	CSVVEGRDIQYF
15	.	TRBV24-1	TRBJ1-1	CATSDPQDSKTEAFF
14	.	TRBV6-5	TRBJ1-4	CASSYSMGSEKLFF
14	.	TRBV4-1	TRBJ2-5	CASSVQDLGETQYF
17	.	TRBV7-9	TRBJ2-1	CASSLAVSRGLYNEQFF
15	.	TRBV28	TRBJ2-7	CASSGTGTLSYEQYF
16	TRBD1	TRBV4-1	TRBJ2-2	CASSPGTGLNTGELFF
13	.	TRBV19	TRBJ2-7	CASRGGLGYEQYF
14	.	TRBV9	TRBJ2-5	CASSVAGPPETQYF
15	.	TRBV10-3	TRBJ2-6	CAITGEASGANVLTF
17	.	TRBV7-2	TRBJ2-2	CASSSNRRDDNTGELFF
14	.	TRBV7-9	TRBJ1-1	CASSPGHPTTEAFF
15	.	TRBV19	TRBJ1-1	CASSIDRQMNTEAFF
13	.	TRBV6-1	TRBJ2-6	CASSGTGANVLTF
13	.	TRBV27	TRBJ1-2	CASSFGRLYGYTF
15	.	TRBV6-5	TRBJ2-1	CASSTLAPTYNEQFF
16	TRBD1	TRBV27	TRBJ2-1	CASSHATGQGVGEQFF
16	.	TRBV19	TRBJ1-2	CASSTVADGGLYGYTF
15	TRBD1	TRBV15	TRBJ1-5	CATSLDRASNQPQHF
12	.	TRBV5-5	TRBJ2-2	CASIVATGELFF
19	.	TRBV5-1	TRBJ1-6	CASSLGPEARGSYNSPLHF
15	.	TRBV7-8	TRBJ2-3	CASSRTWGREDTQYF
14	.	TRBV10-2	TRBJ2-1	CASSSGFTYNEQFF
17	.	TRBV6-1	TRBJ2-4	CASSELPALLAKNIQYF
16	TRBD1	TRBV27	TRBJ1-2	CASSRSLSQGGYGYTF
18	.	TRBV9	TRBJ2-7	CASSVGPGGPPDSYEQYF